This TCR beta chain derives from a study of graft-versus-host responses after intestinal transplantation. Findings of the study overall: GvH clones detected in recipient marrow included some appearing first in ileum or blood.

In regard to this clone: Its antigen is unidentified.

Profiling relied on immunoSEQ multiplex PCR, and the TCRdb table lists in-frame clones only, not all of them. This sample yields 95,000 to 100,000 clones, of which 86% are seen a single time; 1.4% belongs to the top ten. The CDR3 totals 14 residues. V was shortened by 2 bases and J by 11 bases, with 16 bases between the two germline ends. Germline CDR1 is SEHNR and CDR2 is FQNEAQ (reference sequence). The sequencing used PBMCs, collected 255 days after intestinal transplant. The clonotype originates from a human patient who received an intestinal transplant, so some T cells may come from the graft donor. V gene TRBV7-9 combines with J gene TRBJ2-1, with D possibly being TRBD2 (5 bases). CDR3: CASSLRVDGEKQFF. The CDR3 region has the DNA TGTGCCAGCAGCTTAAGGGTAGACGGGGAGAAGCAGTTCTTC.